This T cell receptor beta chain was sequenced for a study of blood T cell repertoires in COVID-19. Study details: There were acute and convalescent COVID-19 samples, and they came from the United States, Italy and Spain. Nucleic acid was either cDNA or gDNA, and it came from T cells, B-cell-depleted T cells, or PBMCs.

The CDR3 runs 15 residues. The V end was cut by 0 bases, the J end by 2 bases, with 13 bases between. Germline V gene sequence: CDR1 SQVTM, CDR2 ANQGSEA. Original handling: The assay estimated nucleated cells by amplifying reference gene primers. TCRdb's copy holds only in-frame clones and misses some; the assay was immunoSEQ multiplex PCR. That table supplies the V and J calls and clone size; D and trimming were determined from the DNA. The sample includes about 180,000 clones, about 84% of them seen just once. The J gene is TRBJ2-5, the V gene TRBV29-1, with a weak D call TRBD1 (6 bases). Source material: peripheral blood. The TCR comes from a human donor in a cohort sampled during active COVID-19. The CDR3, as DNA: TGCAGCGTTGAAGATAAGGGGGATGCACAAGAGACCCAGTACTTC. Translating it yields CSVEDKGDAQETQYF.